This TCR beta chain was captured by sequencing in a study of shared clonotypes between healthy human individuals. Study conclusions and caveats: Rarefaction demonstrated incomplete sorted-subset sequencing despite large depth.

This CDR3 spans 15 amino acids. V was pared by 6 bases and J by 1 base, with 10 bases between. Germline assignment: CDR1 MDHEN and CDR2 SYDVKM. Libraries were prepared by immunoSEQ multiplex PCR; TCRdb keeps only in-frame clonotypes and omits some of them. Among around 1,100,000 clones, 60% to 85% were seen once, and the ten largest hold 0.89%. As concerns this clone: Its specificity is unknown.

The chain employs TRBV28 and TRBJ2-6; D unresolved. This TCR was recovered from a man younger than 35 in good health. Some clones in this sample may be carry-over from other donors' samples. The sequencing sample was made of memory CD4+ T cells from PBMCs. As to subset: CD45RA-negative fraction. The CDR3, as DNA: TGTGCCAGCAGGAAACGAGAGTCTGGGGCCAACGTCCTGACTTTC. It is translated as CASRKRESGANVLTF.